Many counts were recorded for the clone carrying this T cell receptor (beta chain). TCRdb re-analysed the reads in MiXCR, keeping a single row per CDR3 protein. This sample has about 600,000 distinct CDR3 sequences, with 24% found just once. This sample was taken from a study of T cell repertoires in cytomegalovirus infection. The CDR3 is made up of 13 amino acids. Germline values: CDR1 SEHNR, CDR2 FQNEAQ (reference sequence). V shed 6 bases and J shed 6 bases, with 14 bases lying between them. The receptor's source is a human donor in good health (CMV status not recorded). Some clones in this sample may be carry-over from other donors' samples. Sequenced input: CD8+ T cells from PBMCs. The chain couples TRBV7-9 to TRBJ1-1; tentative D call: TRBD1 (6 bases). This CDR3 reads CASRDTRTAEAFF. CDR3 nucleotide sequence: TGTGCCAGCAGAGATACCCGGACAGCTGAAGCTTTCTTT.